These 3 T cell receptor beta chains were all obtained from the same sample, sequenced in a study of OX40 agonist ivuxolimab in advanced cancers. Here immunoSEQ multiplex PCR was the method, and the copy in TCRdb shows in-frame clones only, minus some. The sample lists about 78,000 clones; almost 95% were seen once. The sample was CD4+ or CD8+ T cells sorted from blood, taken in a trial of the OX40 agonist ivuxolimab. These receptors were collected from an adult with an advanced solid tumor such as melanoma, head and neck, liver or kidney cancer.

This chain uses TRBV5-6 with TRBJ2-5, with D perhaps TRBD1 (5 bases). Trimming left V 2 bases short and J 3 bases short, with 17 bases between. This CDR3 is built from 16 residues. The germline V gene has CDR1 SGHDT and CDR2 YYEEEE. DNA for the CDR3: TGTGCCAGCAGCTTCTTTCTCGACAGAGTCGAAGAGACCCAGTACTTC. Residues: CASSFFLDRVEETQYF.

This clone appeared a single time. The gene calls are TRBV6-5 and TRBJ2-7; 7 positions agree with TRBD1. The CDR3 runs to 15 residues. Trimming took 6 bases from V and 3 from J; bases not matched to a gene: 11. Germline V CDR1 and CDR2: MNHEY, SVGAGI. The CDR3 protein is CASSPRGTAFYEQYF. CDR3 nucleotide sequence: TGTGCCAGCAGCCCTAGGGGGACAGCCTTCTACGAGCAGTACTTC.

This clone was seen a single time. The chain couples TRBV21-1 to TRBJ2-7. TRBV21-1 is annotated as a pseudogene. The CDR3 runs 17 residues. The CDR3: CASSRRPGTLSHYEQYF. The CDR3 nucleotides are TGTGCCAGCAGTAGAAGGCCGGGGACCCTCAGCCACTACGAGCAGTACTTC.